What follows describes a single T cell receptor (beta chain). It has no known antigen specificity. There are no base qualities to consult, and no much larger clone falls within one base. Each collaborating institution followed its own protocols to collect whole blood in K2EDTA tubes. Collaborator samples were shipped for TCRbeta analysis as frozen whole blood, isolated PBMCs, or DNA extracted from either sample type. From a lookup of the germline V gene, CDR1 and CDR2 are MDHEN and SYDVKM. At the junction V is shortened by 5 bases and J by 3 bases, with 8 bases in between. Taken from cysteine to phenylalanine, the CDR3 has 14 residues. Kept here is only the CDR3 DNA, which spans 42 bases and is read in frame from base 1. This sample was included in a study of blood T cell repertoires in COVID-19 (TCRdb year 2020). At the level of the whole study: Collaborator samples came from the United States, Italy and Spain and covered acute and convalescent phases of COVID-19. Deeply sampled blood TCRbeta repertoires from subjects exposed to, actively infected with, or recovered from COVID-19 were included in the dataset. The samples were drawn from the first 160 participants of the ongoing ImmuneRACE study and from 950 to 1,500 subjects provided by 6 global collaborators. HLA class I and class II types, where available, came from metadata supplied by the sample provider rather than from assay-based typing. The repertoires were made available in a free public database intended to serve as a resource for research on the immune response to SARS-CoV-2. The prospective study material was composed of cDNA or gDNA derived from T cells, B-cell-depleted T cells, or PBMCs. A de-identified subject ID, COVID-19 status, age in years and sex were almost always included in the sample metadata.

Broader findings and caveats from the paper: The amount of clinical and demographic metadata varied by source and participant and was provided uncurated.

TCRbeta CDR3 regions were amplified from genomic DNA using the immunoSEQ Assay, a bias-controlled multiplex PCR. As for the original processing: The number of nucleated cells in each sample was estimated by amplification of reference gene primers within the assay. Sequence reads were collapsed and filtered to measure the absolute abundance of every unique TCRbeta CDR3 rearrangement. For each sample, productive Simpson clonality was calculated as the square root of Simpson's diversity index across productive rearrangements. TCRdb re-hosts the immuneACCESS table, in-frame sequences only. Its copies lack some clones; in the studies checked, an unresolved V gene accounts for under half of them, and the cause for the rest is not known. V and J calls plus clone size are reproduced from that table; the DNA served to infer D and trimming. This sample has 30,000 to 40,000 clones in its table, and around 80% of those were observed once. Roughly 15% of the sample is held by the ten biggest clonotypes.

This sequence was found in a man older than 75 with active or convalescent COVID-19. This chain joins TRBV28 to TRBJ1-6; TRBD1 is possibly the D segment (6 matching bases). The sequenced sample was peripheral blood. The nucleotide sequence is TGTGCCAGCAGTCCGGACAGCTATAATTCACCCCTCCACTTT. It codes for CASSPDSYNSPLHF.